Below, 27 T cell receptor beta chains from the same sample are listed, as sequenced in a study of blood T cell repertoires in COVID-19. Clones were sequenced by immunoSEQ multiplex PCR, and TCRdb holds only the in-frame ones, with some missing. This table has around 250,000 clones, under 85% appearing once. Sequenced input: peripheral blood. These TCRs come from a man younger than 45 who had recovered from COVID-19.

The gene calls are TRBV6-5 and TRBJ2-7, with TRBD1 as a possible D gene (5 bases). V lost 7 bases to trimming and J lost 3 bases, with 10 bases between them. Germline CDR1 MNHEY, CDR2 SVGAGI. This CDR3 spans 12 amino acids. CDR3 in DNA: TGTGCCAGCAAGCGACAGAGCTACGAGCAGTACTTC. Protein sequence: CASKRQSYEQYF.

This sequence joins TRBV18 and TRBJ1-5; 9 nucleotides align to TRBD1. Trimming at V came to 4 bases and at J to 5 bases, leaving 6 bases not matched to a gene. The CDR3 totals 15 residues. Germline V gene lookup returns CDR1 KGHSH and CDR2 LQKENI. CDR3 loop: CASSQGQGPDQPQHF. CDR3 DNA sequence: TGTGCCAGCTCACAGGGACAGGGACCGGATCAGCCCCAGCATTTT.

On this clone: Other DNA sequences in the sample encode the same CDR3. For the CDR3, the DNA is TGTGCCAGCAGTTACGGGGGGGATTCACCCCTCCACTTT. Translated: CASSYGGDSPLHF. The chain carries TRBV6-5 and TRBJ1-6, with a weak D call TRBD1 (5 bases). This CDR3 region has 13 residues. Trimming removed 2 bases from V and 8 bases from J, with 7 bases in between. Per germline, CDR1 MNHEY and CDR2 SVGAGI.

This clone turned up a few times. J is TRBJ2-2 and V is TRBV5-4; TRBD2 matches at 8 bases. The germline CDR1 and CDR2 sequences are SGHNT and YYREEE (reference sequence). The CDR3 extends over 16 amino acids. The V gene end was trimmed by 4 bases and the J gene end by 1 base; junction bases not matched to a gene: 6. This CDR3 is CASSEGAGVNTGELFF. CDR3 in DNA: TGTGCCAGCAGCGAGGGAGCGGGAGTGAACACCGGGGAGCTGTTTTTT.

This chain connects TRBV6-5 to TRBJ2-7; 7 bases line up with TRBD1. Per the germline V gene, CDR1 is MNHEY and CDR2 is SVGAGI. The CDR3 runs to 15 residues. J gave up 3 bases and V 5 bases, and 10 bases lay outside the gene matches. Written as DNA, the CDR3 is TGTGCCAGCAGTCAGCCCCGGACAGGCCTCTACGAGCAGTACTTC. It translates to CASSQPRTGLYEQYF.

This chain links TRBV6-1 with TRBJ2-7, with 7 bases lining up with TRBD1. V trimming: 6 bases; J trimming: 6 bases; junction bases outside the gene matches: 14. The CDR3 consists of 15 residues. The germline V gene encodes CDR1 MNHNS and CDR2 SASEGT. CDR3 sequence: CASRPTGHIGGEQYF. In DNA form, the CDR3 reads TGTGCCAGCAGACCGACAGGGCACATCGGTGGCGAGCAGTACTTC.

This chain joins TRBV2 and TRBJ2-7; 9 bases match TRBD2. The CDR3 loop spans 15 amino acids. The ends lost 5 bases at V and 1 base at J; junction bases unmatched: 6. Germline V gives CDR1 SNHLY, CDR2 FYNNEI. Here the CDR3 reads CASSPLAGVSYEQYF. CDR3 nucleotides: TGTGCCAGCAGTCCTTTAGCGGGGGTATCCTACGAGCAGTACTTC. Based on the CDR3 plus reference TRBV2 and TRBJ2-7, the full variable domain is EPEVTQTPSHQVTQMGQEVILRCVPISNHLYFYWYRQILGQKVEFLVSFYNNEISEKSEIFDDQFSVERPDGSNFTLKIRSTKLEDSAMYFCASSPLAGVSYEQYFGPGTRLTVT.

The chain uses TRBV7-3 and TRBJ2-1; no firm D call. The V end was cut by 5 bases, the J end by 5 bases, with 7 bases between. The CDR3 loop spans 12 amino acids. Germline CDR1 SGHTA, CDR2 FQGTGA. The CDR3 DNA reads as TGTGCCAGCAGCACCGACAACAATGAGCAGTTCTTC. Translating gives CASSTDNNEQFF.

The rearrangement joins TRBV2 to TRBJ2-1; TRBD2 matches at 7 bases. J gave up 5 bases and V 3 bases, and 13 bases lay outside the gene matches. This CDR3 comprises 17 residues. Germline V gives CDR1 SNHLY, CDR2 FYNNEI. CDR3 region: CASSDFVPRRGNNEQFF. The DNA of the CDR3 is TGTGCCAGCAGTGACTTTGTCCCTCGGCGGGGGAACAATGAGCAGTTCTTC.

V usage is TRBV7-2 and J usage is TRBJ2-5, with D possibly being TRBD1 (6 bases). The CDR3 has 12 amino acids. From germline, CDR1 is SGHTA and CDR2 FQGNSA. Trimming removed 6 bases from V and 7 bases from J, with 12 bases in between. CDR3 sequence: CASSLSRGTQYF. The CDR3, as DNA: TGTGCCAGCAGTTTAAGCAGGGGGACCCAGTACTTC.

V is TRBV12-3 or TRBV12-4 and J is TRBJ1-4, with a weak D call TRBD1 (6 bases). V lost 5 bases, J lost 8 bases, and 9 bases lay in between. This CDR3 has 12 amino acids. Here the CDR3 DNA reads TGTGCCAGCAGTCAGGGGTTGGAAAAACTGTTTTTT. This codes for CASSQGLEKLFF.

V gene TRBV6-5 combines with J gene TRBJ2-2; 8 bases agree with TRBD1. V trimming: 5 bases; J trimming: 5 bases; junction bases outside the gene matches: 7. CDR1 MNHEY and CDR2 SVGAGI come from the germline V gene. The CDR3 has 15 amino acids. As DNA, the CDR3 is TGTGCCAGCAGTAAGCGGACAGGGTTAACCGGGGAGCTGTTTTTT. Its translation is CASSKRTGLTGELFF.

DNA of the CDR3: TGTGCCAGCAGCCAAGGAAACAGGAAGAACTATGGCTACACCTTC. Its translation is CASSQGNRKNYGYTF. The J gene is TRBJ1-2, the V gene TRBV4-2, with D possibly matching TRBD1 (5 bases). V gave up 1 base and J gave up 2 bases, with 11 bases separating them. The CDR3 is 15 residues long. Germline V gene lookup returns CDR1 LGHNA and CDR2 YNFKEQ.

The genes are TRBV6-1 and TRBJ1-2; 7 nucleotides line up with TRBD1. J lost 2 bases, V lost 3 bases, and 9 bases had no gene match. From germline, CDR1 is MNHNS and CDR2 SASEGT. This CDR3 has 16 residues. The CDR3 coding sequence is TGTGCCAGCAGTGAGCCCCCCCCCAGGGGGAACTATGGCTACACCTTC. This sequence encodes CASSEPPPRGNYGYTF.

V usage is TRBV6-5 and J usage is TRBJ2-2; D remains unclear. V was shortened by 7 bases and J by 6 bases, with 3 bases between the two germline ends. The CDR3 totals 10 residues. Germline CDR1 is MNHEY and CDR2 is SVGAGI. The CDR3 sequence: CASTSGELFF. In nucleotides, the CDR3 is TGTGCCAGCACATCCGGGGAGCTGTTTTTT.

This rearrangement joins TRBV29-1 to TRBJ1-5; D not certain. Trimming removed 6 bases at V and 5 bases at J, with 11 bases between. The CDR3 covers 12 residues. Germline assignment: CDR1 SQVTM and CDR2 ANQGSEA. This chain's CDR3 is CSVAGKDQPQHF. CDR3 bases: TGCAGCGTGGCGGGTAAAGATCAGCCCCAGCATTTT.

The chain employs TRBV9 and TRBJ2-3; 8 bases line up with TRBD2. The CDR3 runs to 18 residues. CDR1 is SGDLS and CDR2 is YYNGEE in the germline V gene. V lost 0 bases to trimming and J lost 2 bases; unmatched junction nucleotides: 11. The CDR3 nucleotides are TGTGCCAGCAGCGTAGGGGCCTGGCGCGGGGGGACCACAGATACGCAGTATTTT. This sequence encodes CASSVGAWRGGTTDTQYF.

The chain couples TRBV7-8 to TRBJ2-5; weak D call: TRBD2 (7 bases). In germline, CDR1 is SGHVS, CDR2 FQNEAQ. This CDR3 is built from 15 residues. V dropped 2 bases and J dropped 4 bases, with 14 bases sitting between them. CDR3 DNA: TGTGCCAGCAGCTTAAATAGGGGGGGTACAGAGACCCAGTACTTC. Protein sequence: CASSLNRGGTETQYF.

The chain couples TRBV19 to TRBJ1-2; TRBD1 might be the D (5 bases). CDR3 length: 15 residues. The V gene lost 3 bases and the J gene lost 5 bases, with 16 bases spanning the gap. The germline CDR1 and CDR2 sequences are LNHDA and SQIVND (reference sequence). The DNA for the CDR3 is TGTGCCAGTAGTATGGGGTATGGACAATCGTATGGCTACACCTTC. Translated: CASSMGYGQSYGYTF. The entire variable domain, with the rest obtained from reference TRBV19 and TRBJ1-2, is as follows: DGGITQSPKYLFRKEGQNVTLSCEQNLNHDAMYWYRQDPGQGLRLIYYSQIVNDFQKGDIAEGYSVSREKKESFPLTVTSAQKNPTAFYLCASSMGYGQSYGYTFGSGTRLTVV.

This clone was observed once. The chain is built from TRBV21-1 and TRBJ1-4; the D call in the table, TRBD1, was not verified against the DNA. TRBV21-1 is given as a pseudogene. The CDR3 has 17 amino acids. CDR3 sequence (DNA): TGTGCCAGCAGCAAATTGGGGCAGGACAGTAGGCGTGAAAAACTGTTTTTT. Translating gives CASSKLGQDSRREKLFF.

There are a few counts of this clone. V is TRBV28 and J is TRBJ1-2; TRBD1 matches 7 bases. This CDR3 spans 14 amino acids. J lost 7 bases, V lost 5 bases, and 10 bases had no gene match. Per germline, CDR1 MDHEN and CDR2 SYDVKM. The CDR3 nucleotides read TGTGCCAGCAGTAACCAGGGGGAATCGGGTGGCTACACCTTC. The encoded protein is CASSNQGESGGYTF.

Only one count was recorded for this clone. The V and J genes are TRBV7-9 and TRBJ2-3, with 7 bases fitting TRBD2. This CDR3 spans 16 amino acids. Germline V gene lookup returns CDR1 SEHNR and CDR2 FQNEAQ (reference sequence). The junction had 8 bases not matched to a gene; V was cut back by 1 base and J by 4 bases. CDR3 in amino acids: CASSLGGAGEADTQYF. The CDR3 region has the DNA TGTGCCAGCAGCTTAGGCGGCGCGGGGGAGGCAGATACGCAGTATTTT.

The J gene is TRBJ1-5, the V gene TRBV10-3; the D gene is possibly TRBD1 (5 bases). The CDR3 is 15 residues long. Looked up from germline, CDR1 is ENHRY and CDR2 is SYGVKD. V lost 3 bases to trimming and J lost 0 bases, with 9 bases between them. The chain's CDR3 is CAISDGGYSNQPQHF. As DNA, the CDR3 is TGTGCCATCAGTGACGGGGGTTATAGCAATCAGCCCCAGCATTTT.

The V and J genes are TRBV5-6 and TRBJ1-3; D is unclear. Trimming shortened V by 3 bases and J by 0 bases, and 22 bases separated the two germline ends. From germline, CDR1 is SGHDT and CDR2 YYEEEE. The CDR3 covers 19 residues. In DNA, the CDR3 is TGTGCCAGCAGCTCGCCAGGAAGGACCGACTACCTCTCTGGAAACACCATATATTTT. Amino acids: CASSSPGRTDYLSGNTIYF.

CDR3 sequence: CASSYEQFDNEQFF. The CDR3 DNA reads as TGTGCCAGCAGTTATGAACAGTTTGACAATGAGCAGTTCTTC. The chain joins TRBV6-6 to TRBJ2-1, with unresolved D. The V end was cut by 3 bases, the J end by 5 bases, with 11 bases between. The V gene's germline CDR1 is MNHNY and CDR2 SVGAGI (reference sequence). This CDR3 comprises 14 residues.

The chain links TRBV6-5 to TRBJ1-2; 11 bases are shared with TRBD1. Germline-derived CDR1 and CDR2 are MNHEY and SVGAGI. The V and J ends lost 6 bases and 4 bases, in that order; junction bases with no gene match: 7. The CDR3 has 15 amino acids. The CDR3 region is CASSFRDRGSYGYTF. The CDR3 DNA reads TGTGCCAGCAGCTTCCGGGACAGGGGGAGCTATGGCTACACCTTC.

This clone has only a few counts. This chain links TRBV5-1 with TRBJ1-1, with 8 bases identical to TRBD1. V was clipped by 0 bases and J by 5 bases; unmatched bases: 15. The CDR3 is 18 amino acids. Germline V gene sequence: CDR1 SGHRS, CDR2 YFSETQ. CDR3 in amino acids: CASSLVETGAPATTEAFF. As DNA, the CDR3 is TGCGCCAGCAGCTTGGTCGAGACAGGGGCTCCTGCGACAACTGAAGCTTTCTTT.